This TCR beta chain comes out of a study of OX40 agonist ivuxolimab in advanced cancers. Overall study: Dose-escalation patients had hepatocellular carcinoma, melanoma, renal cell or head and neck cancer. Aged roughly 20 to 79 with a mean of 60 years, they were less than 90% male.

The investigators sampled blood at baseline, at cycle 4 day 1, and at cycle 7 day 1. Germline lookup yields CDR1 MDHEN and CDR2 SYDVKM. Trimming cost V 5 bases and J 4 bases; bases outside gene matches: 5. The CDR3 spans 15 residues. For this clone: Its antigen is not known.

Some clones are missing from TCRdb's copy, which holds only in-frame ones; the method was immunoSEQ multiplex PCR. There are about 100,000 clones in the sample; roughly 95% occur only once, and 0.15% to 0.2% lies in the top ten. Study results and limitations: Not determined was the antigen specificity of the expanded peripheral T cells.

This clonotype originated in an adult with an advanced solid tumor such as melanoma, head and neck, liver or kidney cancer. The V and J genes are TRBV28 and TRBJ2-1; 10 bases are shared with TRBD2. This sample comprised CD4+ or CD8+ T cells sorted from blood, obtained in a trial of the OX40 agonist ivuxolimab. Here the CDR3 DNA reads TGTGCCAGCAGTCCGACTAGCGGGTATTACAATGAGCAGTTCTTC. Translated, it gives CASSPTSGYYNEQFF.